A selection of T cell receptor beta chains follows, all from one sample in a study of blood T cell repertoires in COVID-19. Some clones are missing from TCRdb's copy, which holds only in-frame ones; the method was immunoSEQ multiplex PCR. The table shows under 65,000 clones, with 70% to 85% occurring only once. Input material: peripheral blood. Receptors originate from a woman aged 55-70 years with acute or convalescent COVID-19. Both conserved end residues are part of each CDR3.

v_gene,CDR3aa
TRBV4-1,CASSHDRDRSSYEQYF
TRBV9,CASSVAGTGSHGELFF
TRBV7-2,CASSLGQVYGYTF
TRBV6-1,CASSTGGAQRAFF
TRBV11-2,CASSLDGGLRRKLFF
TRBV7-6,CASSLEITGGSPLHF
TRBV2,CASSEDVGLREKLFF
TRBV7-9,CASSPGQGIGYTF
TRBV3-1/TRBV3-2,CASSQDSGGPYNEQFF
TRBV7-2,CASGSGTLEKLFF
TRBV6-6,CASSPTLGDKNIQYF
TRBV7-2,CASSFLQGGDYEQYF
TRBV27,CASSPARRGTGGYLAGNTIYF
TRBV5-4,CASSLDSGLHVLAFF
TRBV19,CASSHFSGTGVSTEAFF
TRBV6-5,CASRDRVDGNTIYF
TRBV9,CASSVSGSGTEAFF
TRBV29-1,CSVEGGSSGNTIYF
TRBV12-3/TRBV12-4,CASSLSGVEAFF
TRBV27,CASRGTGTGGEAFF
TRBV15,CATSRGDYEDTQYF
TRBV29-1,CSHSVGDTIYF
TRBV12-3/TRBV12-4,CASRRGIEAFF
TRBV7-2,CASSTYRENVLTF
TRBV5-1,CASRADSTNEKLFF
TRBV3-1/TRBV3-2,CASSPGQSTNGYTF
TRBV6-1,CASSDLPRAAGIPEAFF
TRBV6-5,CALSVSHNQPQHF
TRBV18,CASSLDRDGGYTF
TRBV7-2,CASSLKGQGGTEAFF
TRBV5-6,CASSLGGLSNYGYTF
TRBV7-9,CASSPPGQSGNTIYF
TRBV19,CASSIGGQSTDTQYF
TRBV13,CASSLRSPKQNIQYF
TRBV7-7,CASSLGAGGDSEQYF
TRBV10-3,CAITGGTNTEAFF
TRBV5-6,CASSLNQNTGELFF
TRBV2,CASRPGTGATDTQYF
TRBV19,CASSIGEAWRTQYF
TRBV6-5,CASSSTQTGGYGYTF
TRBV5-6,CASSFAGNQPQHF
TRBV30,CAWSVEGSSYNSPLHF
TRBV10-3,CAISDSAAELAGDETQYF
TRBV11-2,CASRSTQGYYGYTF
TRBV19,CASTIPGWAGELFF
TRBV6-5,CASRLAGATDTQYF
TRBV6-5,CASSSPFRDRGRQAFF
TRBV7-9,CASSPRDRDNEKLFF
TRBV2,CASKLDSGGSYEQYF
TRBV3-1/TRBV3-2,CASRATGDRTEAFF
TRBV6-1,CASSENLVNEQFF
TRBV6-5,CASSLDPAGTGELFF